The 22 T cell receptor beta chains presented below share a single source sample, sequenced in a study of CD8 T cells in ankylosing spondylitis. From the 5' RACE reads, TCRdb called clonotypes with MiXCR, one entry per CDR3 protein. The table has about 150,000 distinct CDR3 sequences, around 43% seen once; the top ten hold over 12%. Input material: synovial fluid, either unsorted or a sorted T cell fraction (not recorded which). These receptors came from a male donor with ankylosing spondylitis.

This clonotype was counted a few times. The CDR3 spells CASTQTGSFSNQPQHF. Written as DNA, the CDR3 is TGTGCCAGCACCCAGACAGGATCCTTTAGCAATCAGCCCCAGCATTTT. The chain links TRBV28 to TRBJ1-5, with a weak D call TRBD1 (6 bases). Germline V lookup: CDR1 MDHEN, CDR2 SYDVKM. The CDR3 is made up of 16 amino acids. V was clipped by 7 bases and J by 0 bases, with 16 bases between them.

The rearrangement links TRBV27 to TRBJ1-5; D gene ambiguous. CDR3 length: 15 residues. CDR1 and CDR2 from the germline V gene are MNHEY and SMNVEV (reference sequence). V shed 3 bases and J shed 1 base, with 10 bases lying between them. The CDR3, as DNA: TGTGCCAGCAGTTTTAATTACGGGAGCAATCAGCCCCAGCATTTT. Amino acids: CASSFNYGSNQPQHF.

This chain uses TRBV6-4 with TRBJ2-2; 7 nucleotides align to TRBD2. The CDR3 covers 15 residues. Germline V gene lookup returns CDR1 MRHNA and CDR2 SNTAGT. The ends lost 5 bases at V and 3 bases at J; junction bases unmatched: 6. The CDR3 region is CASSPAGEDTGELFF. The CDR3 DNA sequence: TGTGCCAGCAGTCCGGCGGGGGAGGACACCGGGGAGCTGTTTTTT.

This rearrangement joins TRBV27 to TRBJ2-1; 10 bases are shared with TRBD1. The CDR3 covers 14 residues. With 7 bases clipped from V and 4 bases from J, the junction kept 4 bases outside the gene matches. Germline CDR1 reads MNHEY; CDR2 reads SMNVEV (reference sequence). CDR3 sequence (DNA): TGTGCCAGCATAGGGACAGGGGCGTACAATGAGCAGTTCTTC. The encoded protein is CASIGTGAYNEQFF.

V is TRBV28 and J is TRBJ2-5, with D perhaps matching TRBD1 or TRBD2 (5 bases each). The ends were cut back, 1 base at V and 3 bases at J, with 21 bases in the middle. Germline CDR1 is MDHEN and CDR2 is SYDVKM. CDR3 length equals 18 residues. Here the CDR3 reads CASSLFPPRGPQEETQYF. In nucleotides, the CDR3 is TGTGCCAGCAGTTTATTCCCCCCGAGGGGACCCCAGGAAGAGACCCAGTACTTC.

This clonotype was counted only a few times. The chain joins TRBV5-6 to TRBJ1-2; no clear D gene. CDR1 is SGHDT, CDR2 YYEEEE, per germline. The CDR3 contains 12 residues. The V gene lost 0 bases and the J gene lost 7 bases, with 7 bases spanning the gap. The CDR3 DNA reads TGTGCCAGCAGCTTGGAAGGGCTTGGCTACACCTTC. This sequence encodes CASSLEGLGYTF.

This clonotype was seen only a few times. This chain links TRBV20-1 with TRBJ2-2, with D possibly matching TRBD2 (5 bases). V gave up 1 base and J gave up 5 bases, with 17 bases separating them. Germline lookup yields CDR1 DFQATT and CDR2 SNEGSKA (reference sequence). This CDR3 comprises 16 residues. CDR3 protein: CSARGLDYRLTGELFF. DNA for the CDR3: TGCAGTGCTAGAGGCCTCGACTACCGTTTAACCGGGGAGCTGTTTTTT.

CDR3 sequence: CASSSDRVGTAYEQYF. In DNA, the CDR3 is TGTGCCAGCAGTTCGGACAGGGTGGGGACTGCCTACGAGCAGTACTTC. The chain recombines TRBV28 with TRBJ2-7; 8 bases map to TRBD1. The V segment lost 4 bases and the J segment 2 bases; nucleotides outside the gene matches: 10. The germline CDR1 and CDR2 sequences are MDHEN and SYDVKM. CDR3 size: 16 residues. The full variable domain, completed using reference TRBV28 and TRBJ2-7, is DVKVTQSSRYLVKRTGEKVFLECVQDMDHENMFWYRQDPGLGLRLIYFSYDVKMKEKGDIPEGYSVSREKKERFSLILESASTNQTSMYLCASSSDRVGTAYEQYFGPGTRLTVT.

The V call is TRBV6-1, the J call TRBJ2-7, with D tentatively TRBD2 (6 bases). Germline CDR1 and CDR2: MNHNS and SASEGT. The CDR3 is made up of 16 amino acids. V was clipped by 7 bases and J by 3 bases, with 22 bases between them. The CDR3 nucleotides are TGTGCCAGCACTCCCGGGGGTCCGTACAGGAGCTACGAGCAGTACTTC. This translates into CASTPGGPYRSYEQYF.

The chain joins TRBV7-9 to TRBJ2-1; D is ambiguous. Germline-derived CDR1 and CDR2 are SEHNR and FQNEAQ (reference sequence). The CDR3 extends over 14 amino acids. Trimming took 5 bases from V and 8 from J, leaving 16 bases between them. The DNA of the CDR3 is TGTGCCAGCAGCCGAATCCCTCCCTGGGATGAGCAGTTCTTC. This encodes CASSRIPPWDEQFF.

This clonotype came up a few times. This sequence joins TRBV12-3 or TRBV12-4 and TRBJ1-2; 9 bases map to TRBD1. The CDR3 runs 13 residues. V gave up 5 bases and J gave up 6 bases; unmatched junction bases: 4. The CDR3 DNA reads TGTGCCAGCAGTATGGGACAGGGAAATGGCTACACCTTC. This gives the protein CASSMGQGNGYTF.

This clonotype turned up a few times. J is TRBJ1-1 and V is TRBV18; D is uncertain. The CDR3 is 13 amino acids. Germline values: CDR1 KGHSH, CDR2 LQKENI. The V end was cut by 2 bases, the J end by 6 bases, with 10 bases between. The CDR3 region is CASSPSGPAEAFF. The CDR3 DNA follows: TGTGCCAGCTCACCATCGGGCCCGGCTGAAGCTTTCTTT.

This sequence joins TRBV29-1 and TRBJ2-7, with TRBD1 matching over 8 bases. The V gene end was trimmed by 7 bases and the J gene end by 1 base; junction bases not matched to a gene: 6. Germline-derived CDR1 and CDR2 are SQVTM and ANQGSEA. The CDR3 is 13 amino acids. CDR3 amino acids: CSAQGVSSYEQYF. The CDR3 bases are TGCAGCGCACAGGGGGTATCGTCCTACGAGCAGTACTTC.

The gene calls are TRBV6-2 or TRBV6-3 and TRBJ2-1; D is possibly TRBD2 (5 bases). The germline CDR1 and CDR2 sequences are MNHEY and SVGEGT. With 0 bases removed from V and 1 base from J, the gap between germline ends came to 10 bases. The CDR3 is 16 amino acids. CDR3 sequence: CASSYSRRGSYNEQFF. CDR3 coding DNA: TGTGCCAGCAGTTACTCGCGACGGGGATCCTACAATGAGCAGTTCTTC.

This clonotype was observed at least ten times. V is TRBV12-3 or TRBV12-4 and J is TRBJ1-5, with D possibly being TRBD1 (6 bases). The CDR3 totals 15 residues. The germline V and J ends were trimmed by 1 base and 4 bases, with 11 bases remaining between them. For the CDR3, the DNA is TGTGCCAGCAGTTTAGAGGGACATCTTAATCAGCCCCAGCATTTT. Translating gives CASSLEGHLNQPQHF.

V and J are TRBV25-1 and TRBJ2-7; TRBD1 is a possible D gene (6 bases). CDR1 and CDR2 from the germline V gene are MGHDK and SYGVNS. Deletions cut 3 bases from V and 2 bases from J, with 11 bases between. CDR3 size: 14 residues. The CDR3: CASSDWDTTYEQYF. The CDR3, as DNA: TGTGCCAGCAGTGACTGGGACACCACCTACGAGCAGTACTTC.

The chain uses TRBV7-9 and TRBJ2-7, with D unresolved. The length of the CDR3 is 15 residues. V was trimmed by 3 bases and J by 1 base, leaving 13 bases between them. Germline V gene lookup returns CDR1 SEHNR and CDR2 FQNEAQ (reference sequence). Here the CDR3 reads CASSFNRDGSYEQYF. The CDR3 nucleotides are TGTGCCAGCAGCTTTAATCGCGACGGATCCTACGAGCAGTACTTC.

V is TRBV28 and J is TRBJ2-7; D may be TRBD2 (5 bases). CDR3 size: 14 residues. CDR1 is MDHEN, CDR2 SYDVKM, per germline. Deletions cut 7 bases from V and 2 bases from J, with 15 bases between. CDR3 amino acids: CASTLGREPYEQYF. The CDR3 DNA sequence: TGTGCCAGCACCCTCGGACGGGAACCCTACGAGCAGTACTTC.

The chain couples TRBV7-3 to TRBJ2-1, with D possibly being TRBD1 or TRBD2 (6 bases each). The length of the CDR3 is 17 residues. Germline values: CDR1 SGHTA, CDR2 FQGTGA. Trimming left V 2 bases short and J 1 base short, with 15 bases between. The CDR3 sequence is CASSLAGGTPSYNEQFF. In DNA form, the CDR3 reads TGTGCCAGCAGCTTAGCCGGCGGGACACCGTCCTACAATGAGCAGTTCTTC.

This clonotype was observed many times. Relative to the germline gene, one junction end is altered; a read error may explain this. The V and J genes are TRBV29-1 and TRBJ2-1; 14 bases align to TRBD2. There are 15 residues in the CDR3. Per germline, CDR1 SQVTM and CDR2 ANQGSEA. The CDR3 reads CSAEQGTSGSNEQFF. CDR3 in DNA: TGCAGCGCTGAACAGGGGACTAGCGGGAGCAATGAGCAGTTCTTC.

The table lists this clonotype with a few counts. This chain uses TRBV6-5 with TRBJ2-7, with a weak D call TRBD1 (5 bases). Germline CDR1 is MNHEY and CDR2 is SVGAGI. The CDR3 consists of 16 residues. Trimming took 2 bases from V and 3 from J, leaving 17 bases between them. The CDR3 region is CASSYQGGLFHYEQYF. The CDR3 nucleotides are TGTGCCAGCAGTTACCAGGGTGGATTATTTCACTACGAGCAGTACTTC.

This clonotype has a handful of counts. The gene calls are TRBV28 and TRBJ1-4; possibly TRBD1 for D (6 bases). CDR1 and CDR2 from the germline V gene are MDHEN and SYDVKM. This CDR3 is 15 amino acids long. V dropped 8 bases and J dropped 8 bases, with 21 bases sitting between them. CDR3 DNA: TGTGCCAGCCGCCAGTGGGGGCTCGGGGAGGAAAAACTGTTTTTT. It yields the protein CASRQWGLGEEKLFF.